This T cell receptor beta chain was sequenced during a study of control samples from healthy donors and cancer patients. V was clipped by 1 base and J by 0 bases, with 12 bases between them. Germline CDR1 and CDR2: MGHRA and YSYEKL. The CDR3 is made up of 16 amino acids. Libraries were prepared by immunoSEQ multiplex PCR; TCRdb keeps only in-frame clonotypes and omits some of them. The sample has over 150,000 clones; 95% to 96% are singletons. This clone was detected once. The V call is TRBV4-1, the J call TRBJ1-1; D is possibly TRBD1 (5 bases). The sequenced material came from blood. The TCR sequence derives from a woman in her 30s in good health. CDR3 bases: TGCGCCAGCAGCCAAGTAGTGGGACTTATGAACACTGAAGCTTTCTTT. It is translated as CASSQVVGLMNTEAFF.